This T cell receptor (beta chain) appears in the sequencing data of a study of T cells after yellow fever vaccination. Overall study results and limits: Only a minor proportion of clonotypes was detected across both CD4 and CD8 compartments.

The TCR cDNA carried a universal primer site and UMIs from 5'RACE template switching. In TCRdb, the 5' RACE reads were re-called with MiXCR into one record per CDR3 protein. The data show about 220,000 distinct CDR3 sequences, approximately 3.3% seen once. As concerns this clonotype: What it binds is not known.

This CDR3 has 12 amino acids. V lost 5 bases, J lost 2 bases, and 10 bases lay in between. Germline V CDR1 and CDR2: GTSNPN, SVGIG (reference sequence). The starting material was CD4+ T cells sorted from PBMCs, obtained 10 days after the yellow fever booster vaccination. The genes are TRBV30 and TRBJ2-7; the D is unclear. This TCR was recovered from a man younger than 35 who received the YFV17D yellow fever vaccine. The chain's CDR3 is CAWFSGAYEQYF. The CDR3 DNA reads TGTGCCTGGTTCTCCGGCGCCTACGAGCAGTACTTC.